This T cell receptor (beta chain) derives from a study of T cell repertoires in cytomegalovirus infection. On the study more broadly: Based on public TCR beta signatures, there were indications of CMV infection and of a matching HLA type.

TCRdb independently ran MiXCR on the reads; one entry per CDR3 protein. The sample carries fewer than 200,000 distinct CDR3 sequences, about 22% recorded once. Trimming pared 1 base from V and 8 bases from J, leaving 14 bases between. The CDR3 contains 14 residues. The germline gives CDR1 MGHRA, CDR2 YSYEKL. In regard to this clonotype: The antigen is undetermined.

The study, taken as a whole, reports: HLA-C-restricted CMV-specific TCR beta clonotypes were dominant in the ex vivo response. Of the TCR beta families, the public ones yielded a cumulative frequency that identified carriers of CMV plus the relevant HLA.

V usage is TRBV4-1 and J usage is TRBJ1-2; the D gene is possibly TRBD1 (5 bases). This sequence originates from a human donor in good health (CMV status not recorded). Some clones in this sample may be carry-over from other donors' samples. Here the sequenced sample was CD8+ T cells from cultured PBMCs, taken from culture after CMV antigen stimulation. DNA of the CDR3: TGCGCCAGCAGCCAAGTTCTGGGGGGAGACGGCTACACCTTC. It encodes CASSQVLGGDGYTF.